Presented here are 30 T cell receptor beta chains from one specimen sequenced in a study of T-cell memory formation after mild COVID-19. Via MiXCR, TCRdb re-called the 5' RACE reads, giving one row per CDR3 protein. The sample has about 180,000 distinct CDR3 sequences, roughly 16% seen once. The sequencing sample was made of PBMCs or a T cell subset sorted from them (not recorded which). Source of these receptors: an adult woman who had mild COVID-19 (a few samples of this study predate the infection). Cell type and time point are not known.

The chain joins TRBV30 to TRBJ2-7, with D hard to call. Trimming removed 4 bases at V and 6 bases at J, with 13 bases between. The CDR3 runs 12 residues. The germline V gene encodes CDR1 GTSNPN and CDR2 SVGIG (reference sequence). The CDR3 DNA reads TGTGCCTGGACTTCAAACGAGGCCGAGCAGTACTTC. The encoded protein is CAWTSNEAEQYF.

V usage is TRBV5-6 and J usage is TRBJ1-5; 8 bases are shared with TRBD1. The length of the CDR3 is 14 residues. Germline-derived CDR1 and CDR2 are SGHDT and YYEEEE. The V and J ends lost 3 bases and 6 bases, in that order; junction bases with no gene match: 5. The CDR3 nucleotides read TGTGCCAGCAGCTCTACCAGGGGGCGTCAGCCCCAGCATTTT. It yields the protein CASSSTRGRQPQHF.

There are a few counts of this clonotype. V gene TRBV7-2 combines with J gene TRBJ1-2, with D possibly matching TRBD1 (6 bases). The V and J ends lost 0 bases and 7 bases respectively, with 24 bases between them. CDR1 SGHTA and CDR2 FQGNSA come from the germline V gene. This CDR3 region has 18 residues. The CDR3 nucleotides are TGTGCCAGCAGCTTAGCAATCTTCTCGGGGGCGCTGGTTGGTGGCTACACCTTC. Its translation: CASSLAIFSGALVGGYTF.

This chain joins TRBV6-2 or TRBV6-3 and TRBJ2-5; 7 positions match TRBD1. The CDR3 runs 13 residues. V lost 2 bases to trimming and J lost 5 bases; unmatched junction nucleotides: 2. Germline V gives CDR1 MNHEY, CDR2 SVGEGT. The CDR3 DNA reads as TGTGCCAGCAGTTACCCGACAGGGGAGACCCAGTACTTC. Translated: CASSYPTGETQYF.

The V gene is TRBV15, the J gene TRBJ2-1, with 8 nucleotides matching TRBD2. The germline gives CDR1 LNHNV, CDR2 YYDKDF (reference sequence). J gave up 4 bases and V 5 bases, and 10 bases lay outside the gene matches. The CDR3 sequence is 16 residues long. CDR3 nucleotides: TGTGCCACCAGCCGATCCGGGGGGGGCGCATACAATGAGCAGTTCTTC. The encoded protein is CATSRSGGGAYNEQFF.

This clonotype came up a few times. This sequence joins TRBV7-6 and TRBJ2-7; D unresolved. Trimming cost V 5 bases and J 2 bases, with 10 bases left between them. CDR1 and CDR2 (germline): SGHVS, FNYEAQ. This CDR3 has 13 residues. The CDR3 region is CASSLPPAYEQYF. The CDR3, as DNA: TGTGCCAGCAGCCTCCCTCCGGCCTACGAGCAGTACTTC.

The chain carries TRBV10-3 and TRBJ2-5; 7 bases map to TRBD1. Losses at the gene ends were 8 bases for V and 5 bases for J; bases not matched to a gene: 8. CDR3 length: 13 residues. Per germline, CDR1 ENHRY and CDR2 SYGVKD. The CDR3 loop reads CAIRRGGEETQYF. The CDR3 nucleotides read TGTGCCATCCGGCGAGGGGGCGAGGAGACCCAGTACTTC.

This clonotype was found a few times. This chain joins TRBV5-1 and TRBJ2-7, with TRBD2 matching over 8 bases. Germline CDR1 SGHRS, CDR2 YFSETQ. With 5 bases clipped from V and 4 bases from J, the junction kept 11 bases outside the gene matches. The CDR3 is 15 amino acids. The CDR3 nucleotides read TGCGCCAGCAGGACCGGGCCGAGCGGGAGTTACGAGCAGTACTTC. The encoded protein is CASRTGPSGSYEQYF.

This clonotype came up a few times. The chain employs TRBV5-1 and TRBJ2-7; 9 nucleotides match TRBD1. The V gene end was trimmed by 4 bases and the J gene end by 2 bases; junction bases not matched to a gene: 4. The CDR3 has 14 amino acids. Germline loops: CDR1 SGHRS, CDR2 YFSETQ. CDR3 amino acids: CASSMDRGPYEQYF. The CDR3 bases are TGCGCCAGCAGCATGGACAGGGGCCCCTACGAGCAGTACTTC. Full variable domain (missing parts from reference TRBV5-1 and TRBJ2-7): KAGVTQTPRYLIKTRGQQVTLSCSPISGHRSVSWYQQTPGQGLQFLFEYFSETQRNKGNFPGRFSGRQFSNSRSEMNVSTLELGDSALYLCASSMDRGPYEQYFGPGTRLTVT.

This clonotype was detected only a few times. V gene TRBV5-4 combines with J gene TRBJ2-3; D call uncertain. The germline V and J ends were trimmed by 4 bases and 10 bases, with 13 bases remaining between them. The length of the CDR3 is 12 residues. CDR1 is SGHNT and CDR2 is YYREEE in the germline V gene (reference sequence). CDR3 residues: CASSLPGRAQYF. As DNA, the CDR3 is TGTGCCAGCAGCCTACCAGGAAGGGCGCAGTATTTT.

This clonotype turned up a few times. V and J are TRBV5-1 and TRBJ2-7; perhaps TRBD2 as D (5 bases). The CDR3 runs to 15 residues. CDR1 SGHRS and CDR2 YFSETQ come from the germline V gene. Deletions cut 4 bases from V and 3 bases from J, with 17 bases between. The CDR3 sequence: CASSPLDSTSYEQYF. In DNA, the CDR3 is TGCGCCAGCAGCCCACTAGACTCCACAAGCTACGAGCAGTACTTC.

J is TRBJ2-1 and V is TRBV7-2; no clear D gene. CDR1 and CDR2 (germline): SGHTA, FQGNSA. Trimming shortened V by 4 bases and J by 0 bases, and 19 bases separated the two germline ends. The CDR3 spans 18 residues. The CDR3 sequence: CASSSPLVRESSYNEQFF. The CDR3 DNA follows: TGTGCCAGCAGCTCCCCCCTTGTTCGCGAAAGCTCCTACAATGAGCAGTTCTTC.

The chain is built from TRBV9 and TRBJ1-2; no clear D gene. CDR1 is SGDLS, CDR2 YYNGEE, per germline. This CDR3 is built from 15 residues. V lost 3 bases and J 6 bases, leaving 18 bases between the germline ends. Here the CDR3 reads CASSERSGSPDGYTF. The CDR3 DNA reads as TGTGCCAGCAGCGAGAGGTCGGGAAGCCCAGATGGCTACACCTTC.

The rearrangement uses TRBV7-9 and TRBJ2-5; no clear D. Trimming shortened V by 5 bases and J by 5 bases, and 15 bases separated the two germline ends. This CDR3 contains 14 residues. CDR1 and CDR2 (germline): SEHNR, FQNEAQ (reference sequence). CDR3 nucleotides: TGTGCCAGCAGCCCCGGATCGAAGCTGGAGACCCAGTACTTC. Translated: CASSPGSKLETQYF.

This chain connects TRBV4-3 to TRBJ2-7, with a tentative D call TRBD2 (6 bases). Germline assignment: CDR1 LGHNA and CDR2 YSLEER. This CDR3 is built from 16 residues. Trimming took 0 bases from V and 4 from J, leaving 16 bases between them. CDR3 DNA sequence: TGCGCCAGCAGCCAAGATCATGGAGGGACCGCTTACGAGCAGTACTTC. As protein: CASSQDHGGTAYEQYF.

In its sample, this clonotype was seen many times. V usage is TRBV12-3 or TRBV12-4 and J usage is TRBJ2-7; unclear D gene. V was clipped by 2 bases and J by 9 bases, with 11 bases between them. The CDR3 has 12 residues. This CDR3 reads CASSLWQEGQYF. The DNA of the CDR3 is TGTGCCAGCAGTTTATGGCAGGAAGGGCAGTACTTC.

CDR3 bases: TGTGCCAGCAGCCCGCAGACAGGGGTTGGCTACACCTTC. It is translated as CASSPQTGVGYTF. The chain couples TRBV7-2 to TRBJ1-2; 8 bases match TRBD1. The CDR3 is 13 amino acids. J gave up 7 bases and V 5 bases, and 6 bases lay outside the gene matches. The V gene's germline CDR1 is SGHTA and CDR2 FQGNSA.

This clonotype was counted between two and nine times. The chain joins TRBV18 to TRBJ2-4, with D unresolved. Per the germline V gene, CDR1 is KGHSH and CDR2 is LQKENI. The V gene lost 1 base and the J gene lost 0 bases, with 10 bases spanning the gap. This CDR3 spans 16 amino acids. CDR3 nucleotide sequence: TGTGCCAGCTCACCACGAGGATTACTAGCCAAAAACATTCAGTACTTC. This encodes CASSPRGLLAKNIQYF.

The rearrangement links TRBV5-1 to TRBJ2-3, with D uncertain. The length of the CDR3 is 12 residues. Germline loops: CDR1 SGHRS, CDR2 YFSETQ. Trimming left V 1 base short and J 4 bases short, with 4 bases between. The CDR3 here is CASSLHADTQYF. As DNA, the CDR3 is TGCGCCAGCAGCTTGCATGCAGATACGCAGTATTTT.

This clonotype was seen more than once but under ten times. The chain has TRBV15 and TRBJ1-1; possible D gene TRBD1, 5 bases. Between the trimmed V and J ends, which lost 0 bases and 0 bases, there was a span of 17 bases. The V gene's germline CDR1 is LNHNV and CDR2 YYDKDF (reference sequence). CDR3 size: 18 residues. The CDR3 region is CATSRDSARQRMNTEAFF. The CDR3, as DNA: TGTGCCACCAGCAGAGATTCCGCGAGACAGAGAATGAACACTGAAGCTTTCTTT.

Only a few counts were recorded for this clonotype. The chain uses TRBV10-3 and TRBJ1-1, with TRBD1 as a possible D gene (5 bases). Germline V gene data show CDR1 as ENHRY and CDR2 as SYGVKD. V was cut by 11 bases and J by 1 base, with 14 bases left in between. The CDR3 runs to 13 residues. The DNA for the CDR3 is TGTGCCTCGCGGGTGGGGACGAACACTGAAGCTTTCTTT. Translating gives CASRVGTNTEAFF.

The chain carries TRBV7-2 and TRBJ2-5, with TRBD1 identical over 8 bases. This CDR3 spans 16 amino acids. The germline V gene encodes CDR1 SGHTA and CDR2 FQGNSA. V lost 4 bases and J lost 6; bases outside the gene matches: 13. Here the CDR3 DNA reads TGTGCCAGCAGCTCTCAGGACAGGGTCGTTGGAAAGACCCAGTACTTC. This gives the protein CASSSQDRVVGKTQYF.

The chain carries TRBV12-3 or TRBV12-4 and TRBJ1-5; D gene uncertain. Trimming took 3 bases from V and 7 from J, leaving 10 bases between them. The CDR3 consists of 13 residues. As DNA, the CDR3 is TGTGCCAGCAGTTTTAAGAGTGGCCAGCCCCAGCATTTT. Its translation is CASSFKSGQPQHF.

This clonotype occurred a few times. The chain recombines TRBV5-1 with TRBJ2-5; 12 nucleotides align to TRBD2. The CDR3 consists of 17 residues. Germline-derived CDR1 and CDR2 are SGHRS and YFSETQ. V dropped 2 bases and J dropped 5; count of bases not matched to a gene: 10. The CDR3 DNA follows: TGCGCCAGCAGCTTACCCGGACTAGCGGGGATAGTGGAGACCCAGTACTTC. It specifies CASSLPGLAGIVETQYF.

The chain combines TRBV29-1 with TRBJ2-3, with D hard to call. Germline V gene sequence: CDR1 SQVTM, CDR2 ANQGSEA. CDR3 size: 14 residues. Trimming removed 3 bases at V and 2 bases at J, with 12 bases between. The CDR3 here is CSVEMLGHTDTQYF. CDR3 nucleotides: TGCAGCGTTGAGATGCTAGGCCACACAGATACGCAGTATTTT.

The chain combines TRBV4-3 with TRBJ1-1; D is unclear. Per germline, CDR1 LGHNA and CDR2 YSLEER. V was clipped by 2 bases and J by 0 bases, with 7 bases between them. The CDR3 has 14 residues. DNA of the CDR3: TGCGCCAGCAGCCAAACGTGGATGAACACTGAAGCTTTCTTT. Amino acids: CASSQTWMNTEAFF.

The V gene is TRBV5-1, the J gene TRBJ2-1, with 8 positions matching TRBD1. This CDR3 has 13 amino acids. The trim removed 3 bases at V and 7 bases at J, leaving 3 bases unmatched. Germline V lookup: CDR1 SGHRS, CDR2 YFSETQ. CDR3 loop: CASSWRTGNEQFF. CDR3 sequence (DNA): TGCGCCAGCAGCTGGCGGACAGGGAATGAGCAGTTCTTC. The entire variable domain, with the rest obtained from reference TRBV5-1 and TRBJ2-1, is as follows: KAGVTQTPRYLIKTRGQQVTLSCSPISGHRSVSWYQQTPGQGLQFLFEYFSETQRNKGNFPGRFSGRQFSNSRSEMNVSTLELGDSALYLCASSWRTGNEQFFGPGTRLTVL.

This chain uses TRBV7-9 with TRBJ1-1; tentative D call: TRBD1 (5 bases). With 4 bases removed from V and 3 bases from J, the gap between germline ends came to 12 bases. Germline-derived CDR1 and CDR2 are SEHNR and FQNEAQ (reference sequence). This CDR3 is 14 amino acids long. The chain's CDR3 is CASSSWDVYTEAFF. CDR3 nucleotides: TGTGCCAGCAGCTCCTGGGACGTATACACTGAAGCTTTCTTT. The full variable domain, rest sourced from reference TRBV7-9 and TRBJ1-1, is DTGVSQNPRHKITKRGQNVTFRCDPISEHNRLYWYRQTLGQGPEFLTYFQNEAQLEKSRLLSDRFSAERPKGSFSTLEIQRTEQGDSAMYLCASSSWDVYTEAFFGQGTRLTVV.

DNA of the CDR3: TGTGCCACCAGTGATTCCCCGGGACAGGGATTTATCGAGCAGTACTTC. Its protein is CATSDSPGQGFIEQYF. J is TRBJ2-7 and V is TRBV24-1; 9 nucleotides line up with TRBD1. Germline assignment: CDR1 KGHDR and CDR2 SFDVKD. The CDR3 sequence is 16 residues long. Trimming took 2 bases from V and 6 from J; bases not matched to a gene: 10.

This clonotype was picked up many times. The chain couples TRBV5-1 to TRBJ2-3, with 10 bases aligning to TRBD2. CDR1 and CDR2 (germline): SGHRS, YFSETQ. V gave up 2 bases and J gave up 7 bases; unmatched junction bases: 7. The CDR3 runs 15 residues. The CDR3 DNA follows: TGCGCCAGCAGCTTCGCTAGCGGGGGTGACAATACGCAGTATTTT. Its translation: CASSFASGGDNTQYF.